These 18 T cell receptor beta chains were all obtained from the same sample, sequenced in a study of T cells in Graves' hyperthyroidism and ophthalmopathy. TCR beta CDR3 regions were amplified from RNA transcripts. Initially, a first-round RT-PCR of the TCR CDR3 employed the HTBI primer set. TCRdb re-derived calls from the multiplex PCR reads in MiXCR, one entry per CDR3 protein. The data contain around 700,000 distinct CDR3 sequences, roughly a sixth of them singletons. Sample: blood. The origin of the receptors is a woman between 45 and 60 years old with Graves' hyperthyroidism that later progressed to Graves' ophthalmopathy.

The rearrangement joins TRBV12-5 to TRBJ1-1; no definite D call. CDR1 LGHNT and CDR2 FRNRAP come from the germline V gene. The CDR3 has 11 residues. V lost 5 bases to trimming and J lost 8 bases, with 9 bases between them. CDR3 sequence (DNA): TGTGCTAGTGGTCTGGCGGGAGAAGCTTTCTTT. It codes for CASGLAGEAFF. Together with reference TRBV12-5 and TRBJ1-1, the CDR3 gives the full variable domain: DARVTQTPRHKVTEMGQEVTMRCQPILGHNTVFWYRQTMMQGLELLAYFRNRAPLDDSGMPKDRFSAEMPDATLATLKIQPSEPRDSAVYFCASGLAGEAFFGQGTRLTVV.

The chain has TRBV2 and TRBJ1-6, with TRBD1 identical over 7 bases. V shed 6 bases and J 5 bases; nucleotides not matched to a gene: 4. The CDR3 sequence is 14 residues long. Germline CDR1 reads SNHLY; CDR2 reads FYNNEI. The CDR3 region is CASRRQGHNSPLHF. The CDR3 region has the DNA TGTGCCAGCAGAAGACAGGGACATAATTCACCCCTCCACTTT.

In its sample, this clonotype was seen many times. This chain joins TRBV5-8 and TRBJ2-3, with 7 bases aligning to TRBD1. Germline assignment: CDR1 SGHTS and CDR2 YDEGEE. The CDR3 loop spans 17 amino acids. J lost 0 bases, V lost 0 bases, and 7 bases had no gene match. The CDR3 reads CASSLVGTVGSTDTQYF. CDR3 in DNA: TGTGCCAGCAGCTTGGTTGGGACAGTCGGAAGCACAGATACGCAGTATTTT.

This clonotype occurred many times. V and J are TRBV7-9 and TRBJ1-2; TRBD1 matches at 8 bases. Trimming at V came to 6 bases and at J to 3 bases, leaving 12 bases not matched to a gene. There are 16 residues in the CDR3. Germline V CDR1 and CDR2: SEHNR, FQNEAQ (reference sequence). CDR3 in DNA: TGTGCCAGCAGGCCCGGGACAGGCTACGCGGACTATGGCTACACCTTC. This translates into CASRPGTGYADYGYTF.

The CDR3 region has the DNA TGCGCCAGCAGCTTGGGACAGATAGGGGAGACCCAGTACTTC. This translates into CASSLGQIGETQYF. The chain combines TRBV5-1 with TRBJ2-5; tentative D call: TRBD1 (5 bases). V was clipped by 0 bases and J by 5 bases, with 11 bases between them. The CDR3 length is 14 residues. CDR1 and CDR2 from the germline V gene are SGHRS and YFSETQ.

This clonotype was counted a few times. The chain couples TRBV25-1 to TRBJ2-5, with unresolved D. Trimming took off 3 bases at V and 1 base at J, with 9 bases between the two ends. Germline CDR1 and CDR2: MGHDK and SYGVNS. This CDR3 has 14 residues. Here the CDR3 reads CASSELRSQETQYF. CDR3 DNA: TGTGCCAGCAGTGAGCTTCGGAGCCAAGAGACCCAGTACTTC.

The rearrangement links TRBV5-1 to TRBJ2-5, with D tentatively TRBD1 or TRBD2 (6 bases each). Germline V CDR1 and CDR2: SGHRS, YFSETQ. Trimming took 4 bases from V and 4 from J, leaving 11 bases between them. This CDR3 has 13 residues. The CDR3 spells CASSVGGPETQYF. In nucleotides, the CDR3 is TGCGCCAGCAGCGTCGGGGGCCCAGAGACCCAGTACTTC.

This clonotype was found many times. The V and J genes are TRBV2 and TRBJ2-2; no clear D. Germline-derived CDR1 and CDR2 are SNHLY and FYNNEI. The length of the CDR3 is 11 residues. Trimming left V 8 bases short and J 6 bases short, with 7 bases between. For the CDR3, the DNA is TGTGCCAGCTATGTCCCCGGGGAGCTGTTTTTT. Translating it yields CASYVPGELFF.

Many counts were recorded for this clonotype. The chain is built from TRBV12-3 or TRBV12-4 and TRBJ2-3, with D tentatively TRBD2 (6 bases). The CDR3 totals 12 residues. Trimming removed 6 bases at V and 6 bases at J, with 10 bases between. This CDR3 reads CASSPAGDTQYF. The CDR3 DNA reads TGTGCCAGCAGCCCTGCGGGGGATACGCAGTATTTT.

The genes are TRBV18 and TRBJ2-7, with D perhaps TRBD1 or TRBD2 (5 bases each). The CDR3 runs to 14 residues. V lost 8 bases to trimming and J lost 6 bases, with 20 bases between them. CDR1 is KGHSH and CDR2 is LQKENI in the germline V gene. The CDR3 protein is CASAGATVTAEQYF. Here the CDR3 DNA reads TGTGCCAGCGCCGGGGCTACGGTAACGGCCGAGCAGTACTTC.

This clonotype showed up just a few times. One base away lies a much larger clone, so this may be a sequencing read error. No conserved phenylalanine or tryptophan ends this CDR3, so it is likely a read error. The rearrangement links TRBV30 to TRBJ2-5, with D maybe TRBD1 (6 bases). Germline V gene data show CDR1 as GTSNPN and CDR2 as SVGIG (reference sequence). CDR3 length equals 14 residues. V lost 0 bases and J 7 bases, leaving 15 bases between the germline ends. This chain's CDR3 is CAWSVRGGAGTQYL. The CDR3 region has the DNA TGTGCCTGGAGTGTACGTGGGGGCGCGGGGACCCAGTACCTC.

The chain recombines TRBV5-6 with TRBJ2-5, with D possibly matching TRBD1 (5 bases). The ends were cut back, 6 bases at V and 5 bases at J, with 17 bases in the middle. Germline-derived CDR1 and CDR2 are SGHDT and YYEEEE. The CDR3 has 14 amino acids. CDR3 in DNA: TGTGCCAGCACCCCAGGGTTGGTGCTGGAGACCCAGTACTTC. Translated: CASTPGLVLETQYF.

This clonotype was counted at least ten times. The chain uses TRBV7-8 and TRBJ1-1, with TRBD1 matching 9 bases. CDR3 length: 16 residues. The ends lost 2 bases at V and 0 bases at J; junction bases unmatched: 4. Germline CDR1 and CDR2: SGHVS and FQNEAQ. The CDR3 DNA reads TGTGCCAGCAGCTTACCGGGACAGGGCGTGAACACTGAAGCTTTCTTT. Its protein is CASSLPGQGVNTEAFF.

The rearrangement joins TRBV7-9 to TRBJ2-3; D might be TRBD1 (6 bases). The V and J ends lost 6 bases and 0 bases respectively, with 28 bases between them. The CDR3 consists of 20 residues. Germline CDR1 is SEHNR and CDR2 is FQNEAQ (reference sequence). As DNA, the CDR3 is TGTGCCAGCAGGCCCCGGGACAAATTTACCCGCCTTGTCAGCACAGATACGCAGTATTTT. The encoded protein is CASRPRDKFTRLVSTDTQYF.

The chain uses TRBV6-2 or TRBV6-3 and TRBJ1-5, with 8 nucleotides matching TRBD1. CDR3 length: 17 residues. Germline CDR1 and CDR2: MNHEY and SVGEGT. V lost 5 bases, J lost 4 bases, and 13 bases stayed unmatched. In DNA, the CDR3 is TGTGCCAGCAGTAGCCGTTGGACAGGGAGGGGGAATCAGCCCCAGCATTTT. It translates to CASSSRWTGRGNQPQHF.

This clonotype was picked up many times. Here the CDR3 reads CASSFERLNEQYF. The CDR3 DNA follows: TGTGCCAGCAGCTTCGAACGGTTGAACGAGCAGTACTTC. The chain carries TRBV11-2 and TRBJ2-7; no definite D call. The CDR3 runs to 13 residues. With 3 bases removed from V and 5 bases from J, the gap between germline ends came to 11 bases. CDR1 is SGHAT and CDR2 is FQNNGV in the germline V gene. The variable domain in full, completed from reference TRBV11-2 and TRBJ2-7, reads EAGVAQSPRYKIIEKRQSVAFWCNPISGHATLYWYQQILGQGPKLLIQFQNNGVVDDSQLPKDRFSAERLKGVDSTLKIQPAKLEDSAVYLCASSFERLNEQYFGPGTRLTVT.

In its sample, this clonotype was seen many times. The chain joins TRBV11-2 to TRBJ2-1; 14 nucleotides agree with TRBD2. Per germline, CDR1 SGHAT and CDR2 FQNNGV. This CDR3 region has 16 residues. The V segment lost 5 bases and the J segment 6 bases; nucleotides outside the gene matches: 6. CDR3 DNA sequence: TGTGCCAGCAGCGACACCGGGACTAGCGGGGGCAATGAGCAGTTCTTC. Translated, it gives CASSDTGTSGGNEQFF.

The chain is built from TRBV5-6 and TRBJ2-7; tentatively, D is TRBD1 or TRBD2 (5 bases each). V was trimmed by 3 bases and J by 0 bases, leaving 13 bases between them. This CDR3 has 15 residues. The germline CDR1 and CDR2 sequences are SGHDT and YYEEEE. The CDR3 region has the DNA TGTGCCAGCAGCTACTGGGCAGGGAGCTCCTACGAGCAGTACTTC. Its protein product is CASSYWAGSSYEQYF.